These 26 T cell receptor beta chains originate from one sample sequenced in a study of cytomegalovirus exposure and HLA in healthy donors. PCR employed 60 Vbeta and 13 Jbeta primers. This table comes from immunoSEQ multiplex PCR, and its TCRdb copy is limited to in-frame clones, with some not included. The top ten hold 4.5% to 7% of the sample, which has fewer than 85,000 clones, about 79% seen once. The source material was PBMCs. Every receptor here comes from a male donor in good health and CMV-seropositive.

A single count supports this clone. J is TRBJ1-1 and V is TRBV5-1, with TRBD1 matching 7 bases. Germline CDR1 and CDR2: SGHRS and YFSETQ. V dropped 4 bases and J dropped 5; count of bases not matched to a gene: 11. The CDR3 runs to 15 residues. Here the CDR3 reads CASSKMTGSGTEAFF. In nucleotides, the CDR3 is TGCGCCAGCAGCAAAATGACAGGGTCGGGGACTGAAGCTTTCTTT.

The chain couples TRBV5-6 to TRBJ2-4; 10 bases map to TRBD2. CDR1 and CDR2 from the germline V gene are SGHDT and YYEEEE. The J segment lost 0 bases and the V segment lost 6 bases, leaving 6 bases of the junction unmatched. This CDR3 contains 16 residues. CDR3 loop: CASTQREGRAKNIQYF. The CDR3, as DNA: TGTGCCAGCACCCAGCGGGAGGGCCGAGCCAAAAACATTCAGTACTTC. Full variable domain (missing parts from reference TRBV5-6 and TRBJ2-4): DAGVTQSPTHLIKTRGQQVTLRCSPKSGHDTVSWYQQALGQGPQFIFQYYEEEERQRGNFPDRFSGHQFPNYSSELNVNALLLGDSALYLCASTQREGRAKNIQYFGAGTRLSVL.

This chain uses TRBV6-5 with TRBJ1-4; D gene unclear. CDR1 and CDR2 (germline): MNHEY, SVGAGI. The CDR3 has 16 amino acids. The V end lost 0 bases, the J end lost 5 bases, and 13 bases lay between the germline ends. CDR3 in DNA: TGTGCCAGCAGTTACTCGGGCCCGCGTGCAAATGAAAAACTGTTTTTT. Translating it yields CASSYSGPRANEKLFF.

V usage is TRBV6-1 and J usage is TRBJ2-7; possibly TRBD2 for D (5 bases). From germline, CDR1 is MNHNS and CDR2 SASEGT. The V end lost 1 base, the J end lost 3 bases, and 7 bases lay between the germline ends. This CDR3 region has 13 residues. The CDR3 loop is CASSEVGGYEQYF. Here the CDR3 DNA reads TGTGCCAGCAGTGAAGTTGGAGGCTACGAGCAGTACTTC.

The CDR3 is CASSFGQGEGTEAFF. CDR3 nucleotides: TGTGCCAGCAGCTTCGGACAGGGGGAGGGCACTGAAGCTTTCTTT. The V call is TRBV7-6, the J call TRBJ1-1; 10 bases align to TRBD1. The CDR3 is made up of 15 amino acids. The junction had 5 bases not matched to a gene; V was cut back by 3 bases and J by 4 bases. Per the germline V gene, CDR1 is SGHVS and CDR2 is FNYEAQ.

This clone was observed a single time. The chain uses TRBV29-1 and TRBJ2-7; TRBD2 agrees at 7 bases. The junction had 3 bases not matched to a gene; V was cut back by 2 bases and J by 5 bases. Per germline, CDR1 SQVTM and CDR2 ANQGSEA. The CDR3 loop spans 12 amino acids. This CDR3 reads CSVERGGDEQYF. The CDR3 DNA is TGCAGCGTTGAACGGGGAGGGGACGAGCAGTACTTC.

The rearrangement joins TRBV5-1 to TRBJ2-7, with unresolved D. This CDR3 region has 14 residues. Germline lookup yields CDR1 SGHRS and CDR2 YFSETQ. Trimming removed 2 bases from V and 2 bases from J, with 11 bases in between. CDR3 protein: CASSLNPGPYEQYF. In DNA, the CDR3 is TGCGCCAGCAGCTTAAACCCCGGTCCCTACGAGCAGTACTTC. The whole variable domain, filled in from reference TRBV5-1 and TRBJ2-7, reads KAGVTQTPRYLIKTRGQQVTLSCSPISGHRSVSWYQQTPGQGLQFLFEYFSETQRNKGNFPGRFSGRQFSNSRSEMNVSTLELGDSALYLCASSLNPGPYEQYFGPGTRLTVT.

This clone was detected only a few times. The rearrangement joins TRBV6-5 to TRBJ1-5, with no clear D. The germline V gene has CDR1 MNHEY and CDR2 SVGAGI. The CDR3 loop spans 13 amino acids. Trimming pared 2 bases from V and 4 bases from J, leaving 6 bases between. The CDR3 DNA reads as TGTGCCAGCAGTTACAGGGAGAATCAGCCCCAGCATTTT. Its translation: CASSYRENQPQHF.

The rearrangement uses TRBV5-4 and TRBJ2-5; TRBD1 matches 8 bases. The germline V gene encodes CDR1 SGHNT and CDR2 YYREEE (reference sequence). The CDR3 is 14 residues long. Unmatched junction bases numbered 3, after V lost 0 bases and J lost 5 bases. The CDR3 here is CASSLVGDRETQYF. In nucleotides, the CDR3 is TGTGCCAGCAGCTTGGTCGGGGACAGGGAGACCCAGTACTTC.

V usage is TRBV19 and J usage is TRBJ2-1; D not certain. CDR3 size: 14 residues. The germline gives CDR1 LNHDA, CDR2 SQIVND (reference sequence). Trimming stripped 6 bases from V and 5 bases from J, with 14 bases between. CDR3 in amino acids: CASRPWAGDNEQFF. The CDR3 bases are TGTGCCAGTAGGCCCTGGGCAGGCGACAATGAGCAGTTCTTC. Complete variable domain (other parts from reference TRBV19 and TRBJ2-1): DGGITQSPKYLFRKEGQNVTLSCEQNLNHDAMYWYRQDPGQGLRLIYYSQIVNDFQKGDIAEGYSVSREKKESFPLTVTSAQKNPTAFYLCASRPWAGDNEQFFGPGTRLTVL.

The chain links TRBV18 to TRBJ2-2; the match to TRBD2 covers 8 bases. The junction had 7 bases not matched to a gene; V was cut back by 3 bases and J by 7 bases. The germline CDR1 and CDR2 sequences are KGHSH and LQKENI. This CDR3 has 15 residues. The CDR3 is CASSPSKRENGELFF. The CDR3 bases are TGTGCCAGCTCACCCTCTAAGCGGGAGAACGGGGAGCTGTTTTTT.

This chain joins TRBV28 and TRBJ1-2; 7 bases align to TRBD1. V lost 10 bases to trimming and J lost 4 bases; unmatched junction nucleotides: 18. Germline CDR1 reads MDHEN; CDR2 reads SYDVKM. The CDR3 has 16 residues. CDR3 in amino acids: CAIQNTGTESFYGYTF. The CDR3 bases are TGTGCCATCCAAAATACCGGGACAGAAAGTTTCTATGGCTACACCTTC.

The chain uses TRBV12-5 and TRBJ2-3, with 13 positions matching TRBD2. This CDR3 is 16 amino acids long. Germline V gene lookup returns CDR1 LGHNT and CDR2 FRNRAP. With 6 bases clipped from V and 5 bases from J, the junction kept 8 bases outside the gene matches. The CDR3 sequence is CASGPGTSGMVDTQYF. The CDR3 coding sequence is TGTGCTAGTGGCCCCGGGACTAGCGGGATGGTAGATACGCAGTATTTT.

This clone was detected a few times. The chain has TRBV9 and TRBJ2-5; 8 bases are a match to TRBD1. This CDR3 region has 15 residues. Germline CDR1 and CDR2: SGDLS and YYNGEE. Unmatched junction bases numbered 7, after V lost 3 bases and J lost 3 bases. In DNA, the CDR3 is TGTGCCAGCAGCGCCGGGAAGGGACAGGAAGAGACCCAGTACTTC. Translation: CASSAGKGQEETQYF.

The V gene is TRBV11-2, the J gene TRBJ2-7; TRBD2 is a possible D gene (5 bases). This CDR3 is 16 amino acids long. In germline, CDR1 is SGHAT, CDR2 FQNNGV. Trimming pared 5 bases from V and 3 bases from J, leaving 20 bases between. The CDR3 loop reads CASSPVGGFAVYEQYF. The CDR3 DNA reads as TGTGCCAGCAGCCCAGTCGGCGGGTTTGCAGTCTACGAGCAGTACTTC.

This chain uses TRBV6-1 with TRBJ2-5, with 7 bases that match TRBD1. The DNA end favors TRBJ2-7, so the J call may be wrong. Germline lookup yields CDR1 MNHNS and CDR2 SASEGT. The CDR3 is 15 residues long. The DNA of the CDR3 is TGTGCCAGCACGGTTTTAGGGGGCTCAACCTACGAGCAGTACTTC. This sequence encodes CASTVLGGSTYEQYF.

The chain joins TRBV7-8 to TRBJ1-5, with 8 positions matching TRBD1. With V trimmed by 4 bases and J by 7 bases, 15 bases remained unmatched. The CDR3 length is 17 residues. Germline lookup yields CDR1 SGHVS and CDR2 FQNEAQ. CDR3 in amino acids: CASSSTRRGQGGQPQHF. The DNA of the CDR3 is TGTGCCAGCAGCTCAACGCGAAGAGGACAGGGCGGACAGCCCCAGCATTTT.

This clone was found a few times. The chain recombines TRBV7-9 with TRBJ1-1, with 7 positions matching TRBD1. CDR1 is SEHNR and CDR2 is FQNEAQ in the germline V gene (reference sequence). This CDR3 is built from 15 residues. The V and J ends lost 5 bases and 2 bases, in that order; junction bases with no gene match: 8. CDR3 in DNA: TGTGCCAGCAGCCCCTGGACAGGAGTCAACACTGAAGCTTTCTTT. It encodes CASSPWTGVNTEAFF.

This chain connects TRBV9 to TRBJ2-7; maybe TRBD2 (5 bases). Trimming took 4 bases from V and 5 from J, leaving 16 bases between them. The V gene's germline CDR1 is SGDLS and CDR2 YYNGEE. This CDR3 has 14 residues. The CDR3 DNA is TGTGCCAGCAGCCCCCGGGTAGCGAGGGACGAGCAGTACTTC. Translated, it gives CASSPRVARDEQYF.

This sequence joins TRBV2 and TRBJ2-2, with TRBD1 matching 8 bases. The J segment lost 0 bases and the V segment lost 7 bases, leaving 4 bases of the junction unmatched. The CDR3 has 15 residues. From germline, CDR1 is SNHLY and CDR2 FYNNEI. The CDR3 DNA is TGTGCCAGCATTAAGACAGGGGCGAACACCGGGGAGCTGTTTTTT. Encoded protein: CASIKTGANTGELFF.

The rearrangement uses TRBV5-5 and TRBJ2-3; TRBD2 might be the D (5 bases). Germline lookup yields CDR1 SGHKS and CDR2 YYEKEE (reference sequence). The CDR3 is 15 amino acids. V shed 0 bases and J shed 1 base, with 9 bases lying between them. CDR3 amino acids: CASSLVEGRTDTQYF. DNA of the CDR3: TGTGCCAGCAGCTTGGTAGAGGGTCGCACAGATACGCAGTATTTT.

Comment on this clone: An end of the junction does not agree with germline; a read error may underlie this. The chain is built from TRBV2 and TRBJ2-4; 9 bases are a match to TRBD2. Germline CDR1 SNHLY, CDR2 FYNNEI. This CDR3 spans 15 amino acids. CDR3 in amino acids: CASIVGTSMENIQHF. CDR3 nucleotide sequence: TGTGCCAGTATCGTCGGGACTAGCATGGAAAACATTCAGCACTTC.

V gene TRBV5-1 combines with J gene TRBJ1-6; TRBD1 matches 7 bases. CDR3 length: 15 residues. Trimming removed 3 bases from V and 9 bases from J; junction bases left unmatched: 9. Germline V gene data show CDR1 as SGHRS and CDR2 as YFSETQ. Written as DNA, the CDR3 is TGCGCCAGCAGCTACCAACAGGGGTACAGTTCACCCCTCCACTTT. This gives the protein CASSYQQGYSSPLHF. The complete variable domain, with remaining parts taken from reference TRBV5-1 and TRBJ1-6, reads KAGVTQTPRYLIKTRGQQVTLSCSPISGHRSVSWYQQTPGQGLQFLFEYFSETQRNKGNFPGRFSGRQFSNSRSEMNVSTLELGDSALYLCASSYQQGYSSPLHFGNGTRLTVT.

The chain links TRBV18 to TRBJ1-1; D gene ambiguous. Trimming removed 5 bases from V and 1 base from J, with 8 bases in between. The CDR3 has 13 residues. Germline CDR1 reads KGHSH; CDR2 reads LQKENI. The chain's CDR3 is CASSTTPNTEAFF. The CDR3, as DNA: TGTGCCAGCTCAACGACACCGAACACTGAAGCTTTCTTT.

The chain uses TRBV5-5 and TRBJ2-7; 7 nucleotides align to TRBD1. After removal of 6 bases from V and 2 bases from J, the junction contained 8 bases not matched to a gene. The CDR3 is 14 residues long. Germline loops: CDR1 SGHKS, CDR2 YYEKEE (reference sequence). The CDR3: CASNQPGTAYEQYF. The CDR3 nucleotides read TGTGCCAGCAACCAACCCGGGACAGCCTACGAGCAGTACTTC. The variable domain in full, with the rest retrieved from reference TRBV5-5 and TRBJ2-7, is DAGVTQSPTHLIKTRGQQVTLRCSPISGHKSVSWYQQVLGQGPQFIFQYYEKEERGRGNFPDRFSARQFPNYSSELNVNALLLGDSALYLCASNQPGTAYEQYFGPGTRLTVT.

The rearrangement uses TRBV5-4 and TRBJ1-2, with D possibly being TRBD1 (6 bases). V lost 3 bases, J lost 6 bases, and 15 bases lay in between. CDR1 is SGHNT, CDR2 YYREEE, per germline (reference sequence). The CDR3 length is 14 residues. CDR3 coding DNA: TGTGCCAGCAGCTGGGATTTGACAGGACATGGCTACACCTTC. Translated, it gives CASSWDLTGHGYTF.